Detailed here is one T cell receptor beta chain. The antigen remains undetermined. This sample was included in a study of shared clonotypes between healthy human individuals. On the study more broadly: For every donor, three CD4 naive, three CD4 memory, two CD8 naive and one CD8 memory plates were used.

Findings of the study overall: Between several donors, naive CD4 clonotypes were shared at a level of around 5.1%.

Genomic DNA from each subset was divided evenly over several immunoSEQ plates. When replicate PCRs were run on sorted subsets, they used about 220 ng DNA, some 30,000 T cell genomes. Sequencing was performed with immunoSEQ multiplex PCR; in TCRdb, only in-frame clones are kept and a portion is missing. The data contain around 1.6 million clones, 95% to 99% of them seen just once; the ten biggest clones take up less than 0.55%. After removal of 7 bases from V and 0 bases from J, the junction contained 8 bases not matched to a gene. The CDR3 totals 15 residues. Germline V gene lookup returns CDR1 MNHNS and CDR2 SASEGT.

This sequence originates from a man aged 25 to 40 in good health. Sequenced material: naive CD4+ T cells sorted from blood. Described subset: CD45RA+ positively selected. This sequence joins TRBV6-1 and TRBJ2-7, with 8 bases aligning to TRBD2. The CDR3 here is CASTTSGSSSYEQYF. The DNA for the CDR3 is TGTGCCAGCACCACTAGCGGTTCTAGCTCCTACGAGCAGTACTTC.